The subject of this entry is one T cell receptor (beta chain). The data belong to a study of blood T cell repertoires in COVID-19. On the study more broadly: The United States, Italy and Spain provided the acute and convalescent COVID-19 samples.

Under the authors' procedure: How many nucleated cells were present was estimated from reference gene primer amplification. Libraries were prepared by immunoSEQ multiplex PCR; TCRdb keeps only in-frame clonotypes and omits some of them. V, J and clone size derive from that table, while D and trimming were established from the DNA sequence. Of tens of thousands of clones listed, roughly three quarters are singletons. The CDR3 totals 15 residues. Trimming at V came to 1 base and at J to 2 bases, leaving 0 bases not matched to a gene. Germline V gene sequence: CDR1 LGHDT, CDR2 YNNKEL (reference sequence).

The chain carries TRBV3-1 (or the pseudogene TRBV3-2) and TRBJ2-5; 11 bases align to TRBD2. The receptor's source is a woman aged 55 to 70 with acute or convalescent COVID-19. Sequencing was done on a sample of peripheral blood. CDR3 sequence: CASSQVAGGQETQYF. The CDR3 DNA follows: TGTGCCAGCAGCCAAGTAGCGGGGGGGCAAGAGACCCAGTACTTC.